One sample yielded the 23 T cell receptor beta chains listed below, sequenced in a study of blood T cell repertoires in COVID-19. Profiling relied on immunoSEQ multiplex PCR, and the TCRdb table lists in-frame clones only, not all of them. The sample carries about 200,000 clones, 70% to 80% recorded once. Sequences were obtained from peripheral blood. Source of these receptors: a woman aged 40 to 49 with COVID-19, enrolled during active disease.

This chain links TRBV6-1 with TRBJ1-2; 8 bases agree with TRBD1. Germline V lookup: CDR1 MNHNS, CDR2 SASEGT. The CDR3 extends over 14 amino acids. The trim removed 3 bases at V and 7 bases at J, leaving 7 bases unmatched. This chain's CDR3 is CASSEDREFGGYTF. Here the CDR3 DNA reads TGTGCCAGCAGTGAGGACAGGGAGTTCGGTGGCTACACCTTC.

Here the CDR3 reads CASSPDINYGYTF. CDR3 DNA sequence: TGTGCCAGCAGTCCCGACATTAACTATGGCTACACCTTC. The V and J genes are TRBV6-6 and TRBJ1-2; no clear D. CDR3 length: 13 amino acids. V was clipped by 5 bases and J by 1 base, with 8 bases between them. Looked up from germline, CDR1 is MNHNY and CDR2 is SVGAGI (reference sequence).

The chain carries TRBV7-9 and TRBJ2-3, with 9 bases aligning to TRBD2. This CDR3 is 14 amino acids long. Trimming removed 7 bases from V and 2 bases from J; junction bases left unmatched: 4. Looked up from germline, CDR1 is SEHNR and CDR2 is FQNEAQ (reference sequence). The CDR3 reads CASNSGGNTDTQYF. CDR3 sequence (DNA): TGTGCCAGCAATAGCGGGGGAAACACAGATACGCAGTATTTT. The entire variable domain, with the rest obtained from reference TRBV7-9 and TRBJ2-3, is as follows: DTGVSQNPRHKITKRGQNVTFRCDPISEHNRLYWYRQTLGQGPEFLTYFQNEAQLEKSRLLSDRFSAERPKGSFSTLEIQRTEQGDSAMYLCASNSGGNTDTQYFGPGTRLTVL.

The chain is built from TRBV5-1 and TRBJ1-1, with no clear D. Germline assignment: CDR1 SGHRS and CDR2 YFSETQ. The V gene lost 0 bases and the J gene lost 1 base, with 10 bases spanning the gap. The CDR3 is 15 amino acids. This CDR3 reads CASSLVPRGNTEAFF. DNA of the CDR3: TGCGCCAGCAGCTTGGTTCCTCGGGGGAACACTGAAGCTTTCTTT.

With respect to this clone: The junction departs from the called germline gene at one end, perhaps through a read error. This rearrangement joins TRBV5-1 to TRBJ2-1, with TRBD1 as a possible D gene (5 bases). The CDR3 is made up of 15 amino acids. In germline, CDR1 is SGHRS, CDR2 YFSETQ. CDR3 bases: TGCGCCAGCCGCTTGGACACAAGCTCCTACAATGAGCAGTTCTTC. Translating gives CASRLDTSSYNEQFF. The variable domain in full, completed from reference TRBV5-1 and TRBJ2-1, reads KAGVTQTPRYLIKTRGQQVTLSCSPISGHRSVSWYQQTPGQGLQFLFEYFSETQRNKGNFPGRFSGRQFSNSRSEMNVSTLELGDSALYLCASRLDTSSYNEQFFGPGTRLTVL.

The chain employs TRBV18 and TRBJ1-2; no clear D. The CDR3 is 15 amino acids. V gave up 3 bases and J gave up 3 bases, with 14 bases separating them. CDR1 is KGHSH, CDR2 LQKENI, per germline. The CDR3 loop reads CASSPLAPNDYGYTF. CDR3 bases: TGTGCCAGCTCACCCCTTGCACCTAATGACTATGGCTACACCTTC. The complete variable domain, with remaining parts taken from reference TRBV18 and TRBJ1-2, reads NAGVMQNPRHLVRRRGQEARLRCSPMKGHSHVYWYRQLPEEGLKFMVYLQKENIIDESGMPKERFSAEFPKEGPSILRIQQVVRGDSAAYFCASSPLAPNDYGYTFGSGTRLTVV.

Only one count was recorded for this clone. The chain joins TRBV5-4 to TRBJ2-6, with 7 bases that match TRBD1. The CDR3 contains 15 residues. Germline lookup yields CDR1 SGHNT and CDR2 YYREEE (reference sequence). J gave up 1 base and V 5 bases, and 3 bases lay outside the gene matches. CDR3 sequence reads: CASRQQGSGANVLTF. The DNA for the CDR3 is TGTGCCAGCAGGCAACAGGGGTCTGGGGCCAACGTCCTGACTTTC.

J is TRBJ1-2 and V is TRBV20-1; D is perhaps TRBD1 (5 bases). V lost 4 bases and J lost 4, with 7 bases in between. In germline, CDR1 is DFQATT, CDR2 SNEGSKA (reference sequence). CDR3 length equals 11 residues. This chain's CDR3 is CSATGLYGYTF. CDR3 sequence (DNA): TGCAGTGCTACAGGGCTCTATGGCTACACCTTC.

This clone was counted between two and nine times. This rearrangement joins TRBV15 to TRBJ1-2; D might be TRBD1 (6 bases). Germline-derived CDR1 and CDR2 are LNHNV and YYDKDF (reference sequence). The CDR3 has 13 amino acids. The V gene lost 2 bases and the J gene lost 8 bases, with 12 bases spanning the gap. Here the CDR3 reads CATSRNRDLGYTF. The CDR3 DNA sequence: TGTGCCACCAGCAGAAACAGGGATTTAGGCTACACCTTC.

This chain connects TRBV5-1 to TRBJ2-7, with 9 bases fitting TRBD1. Germline V gene data show CDR1 as SGHRS and CDR2 as YFSETQ. The CDR3 is 15 amino acids. The V segment lost 0 bases and the J segment 7 bases; nucleotides outside the gene matches: 8. CDR3 bases: TGCGCCAGCAGCTTGGCCCTGGACAGGGGACGGGAGCAGTACTTC. Protein sequence: CASSLALDRGREQYF. Full variable domain (missing parts from reference TRBV5-1 and TRBJ2-7): KAGVTQTPRYLIKTRGQQVTLSCSPISGHRSVSWYQQTPGQGLQFLFEYFSETQRNKGNFPGRFSGRQFSNSRSEMNVSTLELGDSALYLCASSLALDRGREQYFGPGTRLTVT.

Note on this clone: One end of the junction does not line up with germline, which may come from a read error. This chain connects TRBV4-2 to TRBJ1-6; no clear D. The CDR3 extends over 16 amino acids. The germline V gene encodes CDR1 LGHNA and CDR2 YNFKEQ. CDR3 sequence (DNA): TGTACCAGCAGCCAAGCAACCTTTTCCCGCGGATCACCCCTCCACTTT. This codes for CTSSQATFSRGSPLHF.

The V and J genes are TRBV7-3 and TRBJ2-1; D unresolved. The CDR3 has 13 residues. V lost 0 bases and J lost 10, with 10 bases in between. Germline V lookup: CDR1 SGHTA, CDR2 FQGTGA. The CDR3 bases are TGTGCCAGCAGCTTAACGTCTCGGGTCGAGCAGTTCTTC. Protein sequence: CASSLTSRVEQFF.

CDR3 region: CASSPLTGESSYNEQFF. The CDR3 bases are TGTGCCAGCTCACCTTTAACAGGGGAGAGCTCCTACAATGAGCAGTTCTTC. This chain joins TRBV18 and TRBJ2-1; 7 bases align to TRBD1. The CDR3 has 17 amino acids. With V trimmed by 3 bases and J by 0 bases, 8 bases remained unmatched. In germline, CDR1 is KGHSH, CDR2 LQKENI. The entire variable domain, with the rest obtained from reference TRBV18 and TRBJ2-1, is as follows: NAGVMQNPRHLVRRRGQEARLRCSPMKGHSHVYWYRQLPEEGLKFMVYLQKENIIDESGMPKERFSAEFPKEGPSILRIQQVVRGDSAAYFCASSPLTGESSYNEQFFGPGTRLTVL.

The V gene is TRBV7-2, the J gene TRBJ1-5, with 8 bases fitting TRBD1. The CDR3 has 13 amino acids. V lost 4 bases and J lost 6; bases outside the gene matches: 2. Germline CDR1 and CDR2: SGHTA and FQGNSA. CDR3 in DNA: TGTGCCAGCAGCTACACAGGGGGTCAGCCCCAGCATTTT. Its translation is CASSYTGGQPQHF.

The V gene is TRBV9, the J gene TRBJ2-5, with TRBD1 matching 8 bases. The V gene's germline CDR1 is SGDLS and CDR2 YYNGEE. CDR3 size: 15 residues. Germline trimming cut 2 bases from V and 2 bases from J; bases unmatched to any gene: 5. The CDR3 loop is CASSVDRVGQETQYF. In nucleotides, the CDR3 is TGTGCCAGCAGCGTGGACAGGGTGGGTCAAGAGACCCAGTACTTC.

V and J are TRBV5-1 and TRBJ2-7, with D uncertain. This CDR3 is 15 amino acids long. The V end lost 0 bases, the J end lost 0 bases, and 10 bases lay between the germline ends. The germline V gene has CDR1 SGHRS and CDR2 YFSETQ. The CDR3 DNA reads as TGCGCCAGCAGCTTGGACTACGAGAGCTCCTACGAGCAGTACTTC. Its translation is CASSLDYESSYEQYF. The whole variable domain, filled in from reference TRBV5-1 and TRBJ2-7, reads KAGVTQTPRYLIKTRGQQVTLSCSPISGHRSVSWYQQTPGQGLQFLFEYFSETQRNKGNFPGRFSGRQFSNSRSEMNVSTLELGDSALYLCASSLDYESSYEQYFGPGTRLTVT.

The chain employs TRBV4-1 and TRBJ2-5, with 12 nucleotides matching TRBD1. Trimming cost V 4 bases and J 5 bases; bases outside gene matches: 5. Germline V CDR1 and CDR2: MGHRA, YSYEKL. The CDR3 totals 15 residues. This CDR3 is CASSPGTGGMETQYF. In nucleotides, the CDR3 is TGCGCCAGCAGCCCCGGGACAGGGGGCATGGAGACCCAGTACTTC.

This chain joins TRBV11-2 and TRBJ1-1; 7 bases line up with TRBD1. CDR1 is SGHAT and CDR2 is FQNNGV in the germline V gene. V gave up 4 bases and J gave up 1 base; unmatched junction bases: 3. The CDR3 is 14 residues long. CDR3 protein: CASSSQGRNTEAFF. The CDR3 nucleotides are TGTGCCAGCAGCTCACAGGGGAGGAACACTGAAGCTTTCTTT.

The chain employs TRBV18 and TRBJ2-3, with 11 positions matching TRBD2. The V and J ends lost 3 bases and 5 bases, in that order; junction bases with no gene match: 10. CDR3 size: 17 residues. Per germline, CDR1 KGHSH and CDR2 LQKENI. The CDR3 is CASSPLKLGLAGDTQYF. The CDR3 DNA is TGTGCCAGCTCACCGCTAAAGTTAGGACTAGCGGGAGATACGCAGTATTTT.

This clone was observed once. The V call is TRBV28, the J call TRBJ1-6; the D is unclear. The CDR3 has 12 residues. Trimming took 5 bases from V and 9 from J, leaving 8 bases between them. Per germline, CDR1 MDHEN and CDR2 SYDVKM. For the CDR3, the DNA is TGTGCCAGCAGTCGGGAGAGTTCACCCCTCCACTTT. This gives the protein CASSRESSPLHF.

For the CDR3, the DNA is TGTGCCAGCAGTCGGGACAGTTTAGCTGGGGAGCTGTTTTTT. Residues: CASSRDSLAGELFF. The rearrangement links TRBV2 to TRBJ2-2, with 7 bases lining up with TRBD1. Unmatched junction bases numbered 8, after V lost 5 bases and J lost 8 bases. CDR1 and CDR2 (germline): SNHLY, FYNNEI. The CDR3 has 14 residues. Full variable domain (outside the CDR3, taken from reference TRBV2 and TRBJ2-2): EPEVTQTPSHQVTQMGQEVILRCVPISNHLYFYWYRQILGQKVEFLVSFYNNEISEKSEIFDDQFSVERPDGSNFTLKIRSTKLEDSAMYFCASSRDSLAGELFFGEGSRLTVL.

The rearrangement joins TRBV6-5 to TRBJ1-1; a weak D match, TRBD1 (6 bases). The V gene lost 5 bases and the J gene lost 5 bases, with 15 bases spanning the gap. Per the germline V gene, CDR1 is MNHEY and CDR2 is SVGAGI. This CDR3 spans 14 amino acids. Here the CDR3 reads CASSLHREGTEAFF. DNA of the CDR3: TGTGCCAGCAGTCTTCACAGGGAGGGGACTGAAGCTTTCTTT.

This rearrangement joins TRBV7-9 to TRBJ1-6, with TRBD1 identical over 7 bases. CDR1 and CDR2 from the germline V gene are SEHNR and FQNEAQ (reference sequence). With 5 bases clipped from V and 7 bases from J, the junction kept 11 bases outside the gene matches. The CDR3 contains 16 residues. CDR3: CASSQTTGLGNSPLHF. CDR3 in DNA: TGTGCCAGCAGCCAAACGACAGGGTTGGGAAATTCACCCCTCCACTTT.